A selection of T cell receptor beta chains follows, all from one sample in a study of blood T cell repertoires in COVID-19. The assay was immunoSEQ multiplex PCR, and TCRdb's table has in-frame clones only and misses some. The sample contains over 450,000 clones, around nine tenths of which appear only once. The specimen was peripheral blood. The source of these receptors is a woman in her fifties or sixties with COVID-19, enrolled during active disease. Both conserved end residues are part of each CDR3.

v_call	j_call	cdr3_aa
TRBV30	TRBJ2-7	CAWSRDNSYEQYF
TRBV5-1	TRBJ1-4	CASSVPGGGEKLFF
TRBV19	TRBJ1-5	CASSIRGQGNQPQHF
TRBV20-1	TRBJ2-3	CSASRLAGGNTDTQYF
TRBV3-1/TRBV3-2	TRBJ1-4	CASSLRGSDNEKLFF
TRBV19	TRBJ2-6	CASSHIGGGSFSGANVLTF
TRBV5-1	TRBJ1-4	CASSTGQETTNEKLFF
TRBV27	TRBJ2-2	CASRQDSPTGELFF
TRBV30	TRBJ1-5	CAWSRRGIYDQPQHF
TRBV9	TRBJ2-1	CASSVDPTGPRNEQFF
TRBV27	TRBJ2-7	CASSTTSGGFYEQYF
TRBV7-6	TRBJ2-7	CASSPVEGTSGYEQYF
TRBV19	TRBJ2-3	CASSITGVGTDTQYF
TRBV6-5	TRBJ1-5	CASSLLLNQPQHF
TRBV7-3	TRBJ2-3	CASSPRQSVSSTDTQYF
TRBV10-1	TRBJ2-3	CASSDASGDPDTQYF
TRBV12-3/TRBV12-4	TRBJ2-7	CASSLSGNEQYF
TRBV19	TRBJ1-2	CASSITAGYTF
TRBV2	TRBJ1-2	CAMGEGNYGYTF
TRBV7-2	TRBJ1-5	CASSPVGTDNQPQHF
TRBV12-5	TRBJ1-6	CASGLGGPSSPLHF
TRBV11-2	TRBJ1-2	CASSLEGGLRGYGYTF
TRBV5-1	TRBJ1-2	CASSLDVGQGAYGYTF
TRBV11-2	TRBJ2-6	CASSPRGRAFHSGANVLTF
TRBV18	TRBJ1-3	CASSPSGRSGNTIYF
TRBV12-2	TRBJ1-5	CASRLGGDSSNQPQHF
TRBV2	TRBJ1-4	CASSEEQGASNEKLFF
TRBV9	TRBJ2-7	CASPGGRIYEQYF
TRBV30	TRBJ2-7	CAWTDRFYEQYF
TRBV9	TRBJ1-1	CASSVDRGTEAFF
TRBV7-3	TRBJ1-2	CASSLSQGQGYTF
TRBV6-5	TRBJ1-2	CASSYSDRGTGYTF
TRBV3-1/TRBV3-2	TRBJ1-1	CASSPPTSLEAFF
TRBV5-1	TRBJ2-1	CASSLLSETGADNEQFF
TRBV4-1	TRBJ1-1	CASSHKGTGQKAFF
TRBV7-2	TRBJ1-1	CASSFMNTEAFF
TRBV24-1	TRBJ2-1	CATSDLRGGGEQFF
TRBV9	TRBJ1-1	CASSAGTTTEAFF
TRBV5-1	TRBJ2-7	CASSFAGGTYEQYF
TRBV19	TRBJ2-5	CASSSGGQETQYF
TRBV28	TRBJ1-4	CASRLAGSEKLFF
TRBV6-5	TRBJ2-3	CASRRDRGSTDTQYF
TRBV18	TRBJ1-2	CASSGTLTDYGYTF
TRBV28	TRBJ2-1	CASSSGGRNEQFF
TRBV15	TRBJ1-1	CATSRETWTGSGTEAFF
TRBV2	TRBJ1-2	CASRGEAQGYTF
TRBV7-2	TRBJ2-7	CASRSPGSVAQYF
TRBV7-6	TRBJ1-5	CASSPGNRGSQPQHF
TRBV2	TRBJ2-1	CATSTSGGATEQFF
TRBV10-3	TRBJ2-1	CAISEGGSSYNEQFF
TRBV5-1	TRBJ2-7	CASRDPLREQYF
TRBV27	TRBJ2-1	CASSLLPSGGGEQFF
TRBV5-6	TRBJ2-1	CASYSFTGGAATYNEQFF
TRBV11-1	TRBJ2-5	CASSLPRGVGGETQYF
TRBV7-8	TRBJ1-3	CASSLERGRRRGSGNTIYF
TRBV6-5	TRBJ1-5	CASSRGGTGDQPQHF
TRBV6-5	TRBJ2-7	CASSPDSLYEQYF